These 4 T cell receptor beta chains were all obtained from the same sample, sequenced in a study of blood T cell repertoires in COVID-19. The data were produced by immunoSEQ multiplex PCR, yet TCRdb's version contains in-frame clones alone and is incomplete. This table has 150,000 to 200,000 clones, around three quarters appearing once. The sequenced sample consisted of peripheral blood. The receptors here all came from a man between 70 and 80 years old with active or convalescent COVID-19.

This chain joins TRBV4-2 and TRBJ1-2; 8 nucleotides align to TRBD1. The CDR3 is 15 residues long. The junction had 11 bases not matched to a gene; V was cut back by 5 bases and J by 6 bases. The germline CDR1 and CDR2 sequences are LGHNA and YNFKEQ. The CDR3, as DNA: TGTGCCAGCAGCTCGCGGACAGGGACCTTCGATGGCTACACCTTC. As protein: CASSSRTGTFDGYTF.

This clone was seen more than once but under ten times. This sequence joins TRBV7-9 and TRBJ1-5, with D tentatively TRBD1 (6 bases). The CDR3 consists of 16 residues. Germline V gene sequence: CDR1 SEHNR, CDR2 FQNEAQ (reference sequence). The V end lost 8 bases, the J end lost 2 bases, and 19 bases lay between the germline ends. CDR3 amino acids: CASGLHRVLGNQPQHF. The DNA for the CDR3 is TGTGCCAGCGGCCTACACAGGGTTTTGGGCAATCAGCCCCAGCATTTT.

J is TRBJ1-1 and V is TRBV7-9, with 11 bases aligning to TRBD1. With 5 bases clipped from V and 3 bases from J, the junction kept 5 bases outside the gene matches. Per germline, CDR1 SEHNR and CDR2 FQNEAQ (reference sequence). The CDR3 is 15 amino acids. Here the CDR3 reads CASSLWDRGDTEAFF. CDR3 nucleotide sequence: TGTGCCAGCAGCCTTTGGGACAGGGGGGACACTGAAGCTTTCTTT. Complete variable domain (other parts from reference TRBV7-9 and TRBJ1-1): DTGVSQNPRHKITKRGQNVTFRCDPISEHNRLYWYRQTLGQGPEFLTYFQNEAQLEKSRLLSDRFSAERPKGSFSTLEIQRTEQGDSAMYLCASSLWDRGDTEAFFGQGTRLTVV.

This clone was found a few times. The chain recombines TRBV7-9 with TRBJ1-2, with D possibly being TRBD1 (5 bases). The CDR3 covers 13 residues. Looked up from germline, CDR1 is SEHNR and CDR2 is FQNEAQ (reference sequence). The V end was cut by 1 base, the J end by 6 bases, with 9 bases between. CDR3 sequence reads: CASSLVVGDGYTF. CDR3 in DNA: TGTGCCAGCAGCTTAGTAGTAGGGGATGGCTACACCTTC.